This is a list of T cell receptor beta chains from one sample in a study of response to subunit inactivated influenza vaccine. TCRdb independently ran MiXCR on the RT-PCR reads; one entry per CDR3 protein. The table shows hundreds of thousands of distinct CDR3 sequences, with less than 20% occurring only once. Sequences were derived from PBMCs from blood, sampled 4 to 6 days after vaccination. The source of these receptors is a man between 45 and 60 years old who received an inactivated influenza vaccine. Both conserved end residues are part of each CDR3. The D gene is left open where the match is weak. Expanded clones are given a class, and other clones once, few, many or no size at all.

abundance,v_gene,j_gene,d_gene,CDR3nt,CDR3aa
many,TRBV6-2/TRBV6-3,TRBJ2-7,NA,TGTGCCAGCAGCTCATTTTACAGTCGGGGGATCTACGAGCAGTACTTC,CASSSFYSRGIYEQYF
few,TRBV18,TRBJ2-2,NA,TGTGCCAGCTCACCACCCGAAGGGAGAACCGGGGAGCTGTTTTTT,CASSPPEGRTGELFF
few,TRBV12-3/TRBV12-4,TRBJ2-3,TRBD2,TGTGCCAGCAGTCCTAGCGGGGGACCCACAGATACGCAGTATTTT,CASSPSGGPTDTQYF
NA,TRBV6-5,TRBJ2-3,TRBD2,TGTGCCAGCAGTTACTCGTGGCCTAGCGGGGGGCACACAGATACGCAGTATTTT,CASSYSWPSGGHTDTQYF
few,TRBV4-3,TRBJ1-5,NA,TGCGCCAGCAGCCAAGATTCCGATAGCAATCAGCCCCAGCATTTT,CASSQDSDSNQPQHF
NA,TRBV7-6,TRBJ2-5,TRBD1,TGTGCCAGCAGCTCCGCCTCGGGGACAGGGTTTTGGGAGACCCAGTACTTC,CASSSASGTGFWETQYF
NA,TRBV10-3,TRBJ2-5,TRBD2,TGTGCCATCAGTCTAGCGGGGGACCAAGAGACCCAGTACTTC,CAISLAGDQETQYF
few,TRBV18,TRBJ2-2,NA,TGTGCCAGCTCACCACCGAATGCTCGAACAGGGGAGCTGTTTTTT,CASSPPNARTGELFF
NA,TRBV5-1,TRBJ2-1,NA,TGCGCCAGCAGCTCAGGGGGGTCTGGTGAGCAGTTCTTC,CASSSGGSGEQFF
NA,TRBV25-1,TRBJ2-7,NA,TGTGCCAGCAGCGCCCGGGACTCTGGCGAGCAGTACTTC,CASSARDSGEQYF
NA,TRBV20-1,TRBJ2-1,TRBD2,TGCAGTGCTAGTCTTCTAGCGGGCTACAATGAGCAGTTCTTC,CSASLLAGYNEQFF
few,TRBV12-3/TRBV12-4,TRBJ2-5,TRBD2,TGTGCCAGCAGCCCCGGACTAGCGGGTGGCGGGACCCAGTACTTC,CASSPGLAGGGTQYF
NA,TRBV29-1,TRBJ2-3,TRBD1,TGCAGCGTTGATGGGACAGGAGGAGATACGCAGTATTTT,CSVDGTGGDTQYF
NA,TRBV20-1,TRBJ2-7,NA,TGCAGTGCCAGTTGGGGGTCCCCTACCTACGAGCAGTACTTC,CSASWGSPTYEQYF
many,TRBV9,TRBJ2-5,TRBD2,TGTGCCAGCAGCGTCGTCGCGGGAGGGCCGGAGACCCAGTACTTC,CASSVVAGGPETQYF
NA,TRBV29-1,TRBJ2-5,NA,TGCAGCGTGGGCCGGCTGGGGGAGACCCAGTACTTC,CSVGRLGETQYF
NA,TRBV24-1,TRBJ2-7,NA,TGTGCCACCAGGGGAGTAGGGGGAAAAATCAGCGACGAGCAGTACTTC,CATRGVGGKISDEQYF
few,TRBV6-5,TRBJ2-7,NA,NA,CASSTSGEQYF
NA,TRBV6-5,TRBJ2-3,NA,TGTGCCAGCAGTTACCCCCCCGACTCTCGCACAGATACGCAGTATTTT,CASSYPPDSRTDTQYF